The 32 T cell receptor beta chains in this list originate from one sample, sequenced in a study of blood T cell repertoires in COVID-19 (dated by TCRdb to 2018 to 2021). The library came from the immunoSEQ multiplex PCR assay. The table comes from immuneACCESS by way of TCRdb, which keeps in-frame sequences with V and J called. Part of the clones is missing from these tables; in studies checked, under half for an unresolved V gene and the rest for unknown reasons. The table for this sample lists about 270,000 clones; roughly 93% of them were counted only once. The ten largest clones add up to 2.3% of the sample. Sequencing input: PBMCs or T cells enriched from blood (not recorded which). The receptors derive from a woman between 35 and 50 years old with acute COVID-19.

The rearrangement uses TRBV30 and TRBJ2-3; TRBD2 matches 16 bases. The length of the CDR3 is 15 residues. The germline gives CDR1 GTSNPN, CDR2 SVGIG (reference sequence). J gave up 7 bases and V 1 base, and 2 bases lay outside the gene matches. CDR3 in amino acids: CAWSAGLAGGNTQYF. The DNA for the CDR3 is TGTGCCTGGAGTGCGGGACTAGCGGGAGGGAATACGCAGTATTTT.

V is TRBV20-1 and J is TRBJ2-7; tentatively, D is TRBD1 (5 bases). Germline V lookup: CDR1 DFQATT, CDR2 SNEGSKA (reference sequence). V was cut by 0 bases and J by 6 bases, with 6 bases left in between. The CDR3 is 11 residues long. The CDR3, as DNA: TGCAGTGCTAGAGACAGGGCCGAGCAGTACTTC. It translates to CSARDRAEQYF.

V usage is TRBV11-3 and J usage is TRBJ2-1; unclear D gene. The CDR3 is 13 residues long. Trimming took 4 bases from V and 5 from J, leaving 9 bases between them. From germline, CDR1 is SGHNT and CDR2 YENEEA. Here the CDR3 reads CASSSRLDNEQFF. In nucleotides, the CDR3 is TGTGCCAGCAGCTCTAGACTCGACAATGAGCAGTTCTTC. The variable domain in full, completed from reference TRBV11-3 and TRBJ2-1, reads EAGVVQSPRYKIIEKKQPVAFWCNPISGHNTLYWYLQNLGQGPELLIRYENEEAVDDSQLPKDRFSAERLKGVDSTLKIQPAELGDSAVYLCASSSRLDNEQFFGPGTRLTVL.

This clone was observed a handful of times. The CDR3 is CASSAGTQANYGYTF. Written as DNA, the CDR3 is TGTGCCAGCTCCGCTGGGACACAAGCTAACTATGGCTACACCTTC. The genes are TRBV18 and TRBJ1-2; D may be TRBD1 (6 bases). V was clipped by 6 bases and J by 0 bases, with 14 bases between them. This CDR3 is 15 amino acids long. CDR1 and CDR2 from the germline V gene are KGHSH and LQKENI. The whole variable domain, filled in from reference TRBV18 and TRBJ1-2, reads NAGVMQNPRHLVRRRGQEARLRCSPMKGHSHVYWYRQLPEEGLKFMVYLQKENIIDESGMPKERFSAEFPKEGPSILRIQQVVRGDSAAYFCASSAGTQANYGYTFGSGTRLTVV.

This clone was recorded once. In DNA form, the CDR3 reads TGTGCCAGCAGCTTTCTTCGAGGATTGAACACTGAAGCTTTCTTT. Amino acids: CASSFLRGLNTEAFF. The chain couples TRBV7-9 to TRBJ1-1; D is unclear. This CDR3 region has 15 residues. The V end was cut by 3 bases, the J end by 0 bases, with 11 bases between. Germline CDR1 is SEHNR and CDR2 is FQNEAQ (reference sequence).

CDR3 residues: CASSLAGMTEAFF. The CDR3 DNA reads as TGTGCCAGCAGCTTGGCAGGGATGACTGAAGCTTTCTTT. The chain joins TRBV7-3 to TRBJ1-1; D perhaps matches TRBD1 (5 bases). This CDR3 contains 13 residues. The ends were cut back, 3 bases at V and 5 bases at J, with 10 bases in the middle. Germline V gives CDR1 SGHTA, CDR2 FQGTGA.

This rearrangement joins TRBV5-6 to TRBJ2-6; TRBD1 agrees at 9 bases. The V and J ends lost 4 bases and 0 bases, in that order; junction bases with no gene match: 2. CDR1 SGHDT and CDR2 YYEEEE come from the germline V gene. CDR3 length: 16 amino acids. CDR3 nucleotide sequence: TGTGCCAGCAGCAGGACAGGGGACTCTGGGGCCAACGTCCTGACTTTC. Residues: CASSRTGDSGANVLTF.

The chain combines TRBV4-1 with TRBJ1-1, with D tentatively TRBD1 (5 bases). Per the germline V gene, CDR1 is MGHRA and CDR2 is YSYEKL. The length of the CDR3 is 14 residues. With 2 bases removed from V and 5 bases from J, the gap between germline ends came to 12 bases. Written as DNA, the CDR3 is TGCGCCAGCAGCCAAACAGGTGAAAGAACTGAAGCTTTCTTT. The encoded protein is CASSQTGERTEAFF.

This rearrangement joins TRBV24-1 to TRBJ2-2, with D unclear. This CDR3 contains 14 residues. Germline V CDR1 and CDR2: KGHDR, SFDVKD. Trimming took off 5 bases at V and 1 base at J, with 7 bases between the two ends. CDR3 in DNA: TGTGCCACCAGTGTTCCCGGGAACACCGGGGAGCTGTTTTTT. It encodes CATSVPGNTGELFF.

This clone was seen a single time. The rearrangement joins TRBV5-1 to TRBJ2-7; D call uncertain. The CDR3 contains 14 residues. In germline, CDR1 is SGHRS, CDR2 YFSETQ. Trimming left V 2 bases short and J 2 bases short, with 11 bases between. CDR3 coding DNA: TGCGCCAGCAGCTTACCCCACGGTACCTACGAGCAGTACTTC. Its protein is CASSLPHGTYEQYF.

CDR3 sequence (DNA): TGTGCCAGCAGCAAATCTTCTACTAGTCGACACGAGCAGTTCTTC. Translating gives CASSKSSTSRHEQFF. This chain uses TRBV21-1 with TRBJ2-1; the tabulated D call, TRBD2, remains unverified against the DNA. TRBV21-1 has pseudogene status. CDR3 size: 15 residues.

The chain joins TRBV4-2 to TRBJ2-3, with TRBD2 as a possible D gene (7 bases). Per germline, CDR1 LGHNA and CDR2 YNFKEQ. CDR3 length equals 15 residues. Trimming took 4 bases from V and 3 from J, leaving 14 bases between them. CDR3 loop: CASSRGGAGTDTQYF. DNA for the CDR3: TGTGCCAGCAGCCGGGGGGGGGCGGGGACAGATACGCAGTATTTT.

The chain has TRBV7-2 and TRBJ1-5; D uncertain. V was clipped by 5 bases and J by 0 bases, with 11 bases between them. The germline V gene has CDR1 SGHTA and CDR2 FQGNSA. The CDR3 has 15 amino acids. The CDR3 sequence is CASSLDGLSNQPQHF. The CDR3 DNA follows: TGTGCCAGCAGCCTGGACGGACTTAGCAATCAGCCCCAGCATTTT.

The gene calls are TRBV5-5 and TRBJ2-7, with 10 nucleotides matching TRBD1. Per germline, CDR1 SGHKS and CDR2 YYEKEE (reference sequence). The length of the CDR3 is 15 residues. With V trimmed by 5 bases and J by 1 base, 6 bases remained unmatched. CDR3: CASSSGQGGSYEQYF. DNA for the CDR3: TGTGCCAGCAGTTCCGGACAGGGGGGGTCCTACGAGCAGTACTTC.

The rearrangement uses TRBV15 and TRBJ2-1; TRBD1 matches at 7 bases. This CDR3 has 15 residues. CDR1 and CDR2 (germline): LNHNV, YYDKDF (reference sequence). Trimming removed 0 bases from V and 8 bases from J; junction bases left unmatched: 7. The DNA for the CDR3 is TGTGCCACCAGCAGAGATCCAGGGGGTTCGCATGAGCAGTTCTTC. Protein: CATSRDPGGSHEQFF. The full variable domain, in which reference TRBV15 and TRBJ2-1 provide the parts outside the CDR3, is DAMVIQNPRYQVTQFGKPVTLSCSQTLNHNVMYWYQQKSSQAPKLLFHYYDKDFNNEADTPDNFQSRRPNTSFCFLDIRSPGLGDTAMYLCATSRDPGGSHEQFFGPGTRLTVL.

This chain connects TRBV6-4 to TRBJ1-3; D gene uncertain. The CDR3 totals 15 residues. V lost 0 bases, J lost 9 bases, and 15 bases lay in between. Germline values: CDR1 MRHNA, CDR2 SNTAGT. The CDR3 DNA is TGTGCCAGCAGTGACTCGAGGCAGCCCATTGGCACCATATATTTT. This codes for CASSDSRQPIGTIYF.

The rearrangement uses TRBV6-4 and TRBJ2-2, with TRBD1 identical over 8 bases. The CDR3 has 16 amino acids. V shed 6 bases and J 6 bases; nucleotides not matched to a gene: 12. Germline values: CDR1 MRHNA, CDR2 SNTAGT. CDR3 DNA: TGTGCCAGCAGGCCCCAGGGGGCTAAAGGAGCCGGGGAGCTGTTTTTT. Residues: CASRPQGAKGAGELFF.

This sequence joins TRBV7-2 and TRBJ1-5, with D possibly matching TRBD1 (5 bases). This CDR3 contains 13 residues. Germline-derived CDR1 and CDR2 are SGHTA and FQGNSA. Trimming cost V 5 bases and J 5 bases, with 10 bases left between them. CDR3 sequence (DNA): TGTGCCAGCAGCCCGACAGTTGATCAGCCCCAGCATTTT. Translating gives CASSPTVDQPQHF.

V usage is TRBV19 and J usage is TRBJ2-2, with D possibly being TRBD1 (5 bases). The ends were cut back, 2 bases at V and 2 bases at J, with 9 bases in the middle. Looked up from germline, CDR1 is LNHDA and CDR2 is SQIVND (reference sequence). CDR3 length: 15 residues. The CDR3 DNA is TGTGCCAGTAGTATAACCAGGGTCAACACCGGGGAGCTGTTTTTT. Protein product: CASSITRVNTGELFF.

The chain has TRBV7-6 and TRBJ2-7, with D maybe TRBD2 (5 bases). Germline lookup yields CDR1 SGHVS and CDR2 FNYEAQ. There are 16 residues in the CDR3. Trimming left V 1 base short and J 0 bases short, with 13 bases between. For the CDR3, the DNA is TGTGCCAGCAGCTTAGGGGTGCTAGGGAGCTCCTACGAGCAGTACTTC. Protein product: CASSLGVLGSSYEQYF. The variable domain in full, completed from reference TRBV7-6 and TRBJ2-7, reads GAGVSQSPRYKVTKRGQDVALRCDPISGHVSLYWYRQALGQGPEFLTYFNYEAQQDKSGLPNDRFSAERPEGSISTLTIQRTEQRDSAMYRCASSLGVLGSSYEQYFGPGTRLTVT.

On this clone: The same CDR3 is also encoded by other DNA sequences in this sample. This chain links TRBV9 with TRBJ2-3; D unresolved. The V gene lost 4 bases and the J gene lost 2 bases, with 2 bases spanning the gap. The CDR3 is 11 amino acids. Looked up from germline, CDR1 is SGDLS and CDR2 is YYNGEE. This CDR3 is CASSLTDTQYF. Here the CDR3 DNA reads TGTGCCAGCAGCCTCACAGATACGCAGTATTTT.

The CDR3 here is CASSLDRGFTEAFF. In nucleotides, the CDR3 is TGTGCCAGCAGCCTGGACAGGGGGTTCACTGAAGCTTTCTTT. V is TRBV5-4 and J is TRBJ1-1; 10 nucleotides match TRBD1. Per germline, CDR1 SGHNT and CDR2 YYREEE (reference sequence). The CDR3 runs to 14 residues. Trimming cost V 4 bases and J 4 bases; bases outside gene matches: 4.

The sample holds one count of this clone. This chain uses TRBV2 with TRBJ1-1; D remains ambiguous. CDR3 length: 13 residues. V dropped 1 base and J dropped 11 bases, with 14 bases sitting between them. Germline loops: CDR1 SNHLY, CDR2 FYNNEI. CDR3 DNA: TGTGCCAGCAGTGAAGGCAACAGACCTGTGGCTTTCTTT. Its protein is CASSEGNRPVAFF.

The chain joins TRBV7-9 to TRBJ2-1; 9 bases fit TRBD2. Germline V gene sequence: CDR1 SEHNR, CDR2 FQNEAQ (reference sequence). This CDR3 spans 16 amino acids. The V segment lost 4 bases and the J segment 0 bases; nucleotides outside the gene matches: 4. CDR3 in DNA: TGTGCCAGCAGCTACCGTAGCGGGGGCTCCTACAATGAGCAGTTCTTC. Amino acids: CASSYRSGGSYNEQFF. Complete variable domain (other parts from reference TRBV7-9 and TRBJ2-1): DTGVSQNPRHKITKRGQNVTFRCDPISEHNRLYWYRQTLGQGPEFLTYFQNEAQLEKSRLLSDRFSAERPKGSFSTLEIQRTEQGDSAMYLCASSYRSGGSYNEQFFGPGTRLTVL.

The V gene is TRBV16, the J gene TRBJ1-6; D call uncertain. Germline CDR1 reads KGHSY; CDR2 reads FQNENV. V was pared by 0 bases and J by 4 bases, with 4 bases between. This CDR3 comprises 14 residues. The CDR3 nucleotides read TGTGCCAGCAGCCAATCGAGGTATAATTCACCCCTCCACTTT. Residues: CASSQSRYNSPLHF.

This chain uses TRBV29-1 with TRBJ2-3; weak D call: TRBD1 (5 bases). Per the germline V gene, CDR1 is SQVTM and CDR2 is ANQGSEA. CDR3 length: 16 amino acids. V was shortened by 5 bases and J by 1 base, with 19 bases between the two germline ends. The DNA for the CDR3 is TGCAGCGTTAGAGGTGGTGGCAGGGTCGGCACAGATACGCAGTATTTT. Translating gives CSVRGGGRVGTDTQYF.

For the CDR3, the DNA is TGTGCCAGCAGCGGACAGGGGCTGCAAGAGACCCAGTACTTC. Translating gives CASSGQGLQETQYF. This chain joins TRBV7-2 and TRBJ2-5; 9 bases align to TRBD1. With 5 bases clipped from V and 2 bases from J, the junction kept 3 bases outside the gene matches. Germline CDR1 reads SGHTA; CDR2 reads FQGNSA. CDR3 size: 14 residues.

This clone occurred once. The genes are TRBV7-2 and TRBJ1-1, with 7 bases lining up with TRBD1. The germline gives CDR1 SGHTA, CDR2 FQGNSA. The V segment lost 1 base and the J segment 2 bases; nucleotides outside the gene matches: 1. This CDR3 comprises 14 residues. CDR3 in amino acids: CASSLGGGNTEAFF. CDR3 nucleotides: TGTGCCAGCAGCTTAGGAGGGGGCAACACTGAAGCTTTCTTT.

The rearrangement links TRBV5-6 to TRBJ2-1; the match to TRBD2 covers 9 bases. Germline CDR1 reads SGHDT; CDR2 reads YYEEEE. The ends lost 2 bases at V and 2 bases at J; junction bases unmatched: 2. CDR3 length: 15 amino acids. The CDR3 sequence is CASSFAGGPYNEQFF. CDR3 in DNA: TGTGCCAGCAGCTTCGCGGGAGGGCCCTACAATGAGCAGTTCTTC.

The V gene is TRBV29-1, the J gene TRBJ1-2; the D is unclear. CDR3 size: 13 residues. With 4 bases removed from V and 2 bases from J, the gap between germline ends came to 11 bases. In germline, CDR1 is SQVTM, CDR2 ANQGSEA. CDR3 coding DNA: TGCAGCGTTGGCGGAACCGGAAACTATGGCTACACCTTC. Encoded protein: CSVGGTGNYGYTF.

The chain employs TRBV21-1 and TRBJ2-7; the D call TRBD2 from the table was never checked on the DNA. TRBV21-1 is shown as a pseudogene. The CDR3 has 15 residues. CDR3 in DNA: TGTGCCAGCAGCGAAAGCGGGAGGACCCACTACGAGCAGTACTTC. Translation: CASSESGRTHYEQYF.

Details on this clone: A junction end diverges from the germline sequence, so it may reflect a read error. The chain joins TRBV7-8 to TRBJ2-7; 8 nucleotides align to TRBD1. CDR1 SGHVS and CDR2 FQNEAQ come from the germline V gene. The CDR3 is made up of 14 amino acids. The CDR3 region has the DNA TGTGCCAGCAGCTTAGTAGGCTCAGGGGGCTACACCATTTTC. Residues: CASSLVGSGGYTIF.